This T cell receptor (beta chain) was recovered during a study of blood T cells in healthy people across ages. Study-wide points: Higher diversity and more naive CD4+ cells were features of long-lived donors, compared to aged donors. The lack of PBMC sorting stopped any conclusive naive versus antigen-experienced comparison. Roughly linear age-related decline in beta diversity appeared, significant by age about 40.

The use of a sample-barcoded 5' primer and a J-beta primer mix characterized a second PCR of roughly 6 to 12 cycles. One entry per CDR3 protein, called by TCRdb with MiXCR from the 5' RACE reads. The data contain about 1,400,000 distinct CDR3 sequences, approximately 59% of them seen just once; the ten biggest clones take up under 8.5%. Germline V lookup: CDR1 MGHRA, CDR2 YSYEKL. The CDR3 extends over 16 amino acids. Investigators took around 10 milliliters of peripheral blood from every donor. In the case of this clonotype: Antigen unknown.

The sequencing input was blood. This receptor was identified in a man younger than 30 in good health. The chain couples TRBV4-1 to TRBJ2-1, with D perhaps matching TRBD2 (6 bases). With the DNA end fitting TRBJ2-7 better, the J assignment may be wrong. CDR3: CASSQVPGESYNEQYF. The DNA for the CDR3 is TGCGCCAGCAGCCAAGTTCCGGGAGAATCCTACAATGAGCAGTACTTC.